Shown below are 17 T cell receptor beta chains from a single sample sequenced in a study of early T cells in non-severe SARS-CoV-2 infection. MiXCR was run by TCRdb on the 5' RACE reads, yielding one entry per CDR3 protein. This table has roughly 40,000 distinct CDR3 sequences, around 7% appearing once. The sequenced sample consisted of whole blood. The receptors come from an adult who was a healthcare worker with PCR-confirmed SARS-CoV-2 infection or an uninfected control (not recorded which).

In its sample, this clonotype was seen many times. The chain has TRBV7-9 and TRBJ2-5; the D is unclear. The ends were cut back, 1 base at V and 9 bases at J, with 9 bases in the middle. CDR1 is SEHNR and CDR2 is FQNEAQ in the germline V gene (reference sequence). The CDR3 length is 12 residues. CDR3 protein: CASSLGRTPQYF. CDR3 coding DNA: TGTGCCAGCAGCTTAGGAAGGACCCCCCAGTACTTC.

CDR3 nucleotide sequence: TGTGCCAGCTTACTGACAGGGCGGGAGGATACGCAGTATTTT. It translates to CASLLTGREDTQYF. J is TRBJ2-3 and V is TRBV2, with D tentatively TRBD1 or TRBD2 (7 bases each). The CDR3 length is 14 residues. Trimming removed 8 bases from V and 6 bases from J, with 18 bases in between. The V gene's germline CDR1 is SNHLY and CDR2 FYNNEI.

J is TRBJ1-2 and V is TRBV7-2; D is perhaps TRBD1 (5 bases). V shed 0 bases and J shed 2 bases, with 16 bases lying between them. CDR3 length: 17 residues. CDR1 SGHTA and CDR2 FQGNSA come from the germline V gene. The CDR3 DNA is TGTGCCAGCAGCTTAGCTCCTACCGGGACTTCCAACTATGGCTACACCTTC. Its translation: CASSLAPTGTSNYGYTF.

CDR3 sequence reads: CASSLEGLAGADTQYF. The CDR3 coding sequence is TGTGCCAGCAGCTTAGAAGGGCTAGCGGGGGCAGATACGCAGTATTTT. The genes are TRBV13 and TRBJ2-3; 10 bases align to TRBD2. V dropped 1 base and J dropped 4; count of bases not matched to a gene: 5. CDR1 is PRHDT and CDR2 is FYEKMQ in the germline V gene (reference sequence). This CDR3 contains 16 residues.

This clonotype showed up just a few times. The chain combines TRBV7-8 with TRBJ1-6; no firm D call. The CDR3 runs 13 residues. V was pared by 5 bases and J by 8 bases, with 10 bases between. Germline V gene data show CDR1 as SGHVS and CDR2 as FQNEAQ. As DNA, the CDR3 is TGTGCCAGCAGCCTATACACCGATTCACCCCTCCACTTT. It translates to CASSLYTDSPLHF. Using reference TRBV7-8 and TRBJ1-6 for the parts outside the CDR3, the full variable domain is GAGVSQSPRYKVAKRGQDVALRCDPISGHVSLFWYQQALGQGPEFLTYFQNEAQLDKSGLPSDRFFAERPEGSVSTLKIQRTQQEDSAVYLCASSLYTDSPLHFGNGTRLTVT.

This clonotype appeared many times. This chain connects TRBV5-1 to TRBJ1-5; D gene ambiguous. The CDR3 loop spans 13 amino acids. Deletions cut 7 bases from V and 3 bases from J, with 11 bases between. CDR1 SGHRS and CDR2 YFSETQ come from the germline V gene. The CDR3 sequence is CASGLDVNQPQHF. The CDR3 coding sequence is TGCGCCAGCGGATTGGATGTCAATCAGCCCCAGCATTTT.

There are many counts of this clonotype. The chain employs TRBV5-1 and TRBJ2-5; 14 nucleotides match TRBD2. Germline CDR1 and CDR2: SGHRS and YFSETQ. V lost 4 bases to trimming and J lost 4 bases; unmatched junction nucleotides: 9. The CDR3 extends over 17 amino acids. The CDR3: CASSAWTSGGPGETQYF. The CDR3 DNA sequence: TGCGCCAGCAGCGCCTGGACTAGCGGGGGGCCAGGAGAGACCCAGTACTTC.

This clonotype was picked up many times. The genes are TRBV15 and TRBJ1-1, with D possibly matching TRBD1 (5 bases). Trimming removed 0 bases at V and 1 base at J, with 6 bases between. CDR3 length: 14 residues. Per germline, CDR1 LNHNV and CDR2 YYDKDF (reference sequence). CDR3 sequence (DNA): TGTGCCACCAGCAGAGATACAGGGAACACTGAAGCTTTCTTT. Its translation: CATSRDTGNTEAFF. The variable domain in full, with the rest retrieved from reference TRBV15 and TRBJ1-1, is DAMVIQNPRYQVTQFGKPVTLSCSQTLNHNVMYWYQQKSSQAPKLLFHYYDKDFNNEADTPDNFQSRRPNTSFCFLDIRSPGLGDTAMYLCATSRDTGNTEAFFGQGTRLTVV.

This clonotype was seen a single time. The chain uses TRBV11-2 and TRBJ2-7, with D perhaps matching TRBD2 (6 bases). Deletions cut 4 bases from V and 3 bases from J, with 13 bases between. The CDR3 contains 14 residues. Germline CDR1 reads SGHAT; CDR2 reads FQNNGV. Written as DNA, the CDR3 is TGTGCCAGCAGCTCGAGTCCGGACTACTACGAGCAGTACTTC. Translation gives CASSSSPDYYEQYF.

Many counts were recorded for this clonotype. The chain carries TRBV5-1 and TRBJ1-2, with D possibly TRBD1 on 6 matching bases. Trimming removed 3 bases at V and 1 base at J, with 10 bases between. The CDR3 is made up of 14 amino acids. Germline CDR1 reads SGHRS; CDR2 reads YFSETQ. The CDR3 loop reads CASSWDTNNYGYTF. The CDR3 nucleotides read TGCGCCAGCAGCTGGGACACCAATAACTATGGCTACACCTTC.

The chain combines TRBV13 with TRBJ2-7; 9 bases align to TRBD1. The CDR3 extends over 15 amino acids. The V gene's germline CDR1 is PRHDT and CDR2 FYEKMQ (reference sequence). Trimming at V came to 0 bases and at J to 1 base, leaving 1 base not matched to a gene. The CDR3 here is CASSLGGQGSYEQYF. The CDR3 DNA reads TGTGCCAGCAGCTTAGGTGGACAGGGGTCCTACGAGCAGTACTTC.

V and J are TRBV29-1 and TRBJ1-3; D is perhaps TRBD1 (6 bases). The germline V and J ends were trimmed by 6 bases and 7 bases, with 22 bases remaining between them. Germline V lookup: CDR1 SQVTM, CDR2 ANQGSEA. The CDR3 is made up of 15 amino acids. This CDR3 reads CSVRGPGQTENTIYF. The CDR3 DNA is TGCAGCGTCAGAGGCCCGGGACAAACTGAGAACACCATATATTTT.

This clonotype appeared many times. The rearrangement uses TRBV5-1 and TRBJ1-2, with 8 nucleotides matching TRBD1. Looked up from germline, CDR1 is SGHRS and CDR2 is YFSETQ. V dropped 3 bases and J dropped 1; count of bases not matched to a gene: 11. The CDR3 covers 17 residues. CDR3 DNA: TGCGCCAGCAGCTCCTGGACAGGGCTCCCCCTTAACTATGGCTACACCTTC. Its translation is CASSSWTGLPLNYGYTF.

This clonotype occurred many times. V is TRBV12-3 or TRBV12-4 and J is TRBJ1-2, with D hard to call. CDR3 length: 13 amino acids. Trimming took off 2 bases at V and 4 bases at J, with 8 bases between the two ends. CDR3 in DNA: TGTGCCAGCAGTTTAAACAGTCGCTATGGCTACACCTTC. Amino acids: CASSLNSRYGYTF.

The sample holds many counts of this clonotype. The chain links TRBV6-5 to TRBJ2-2; a weak D match, TRBD2 (5 bases). Germline V gene sequence: CDR1 MNHEY, CDR2 SVGAGI. Trimming removed 2 bases from V and 7 bases from J, with 5 bases in between. This CDR3 has 12 amino acids. The CDR3 nucleotides are TGTGCCAGCAGTTACCGGGGCGGGGAGCTGTTTTTT. Amino acid sequence: CASSYRGGELFF.

This clonotype was recorded many times. V gene TRBV5-1 combines with J gene TRBJ2-5, with a weak D call TRBD1 (6 bases). Germline V lookup: CDR1 SGHRS, CDR2 YFSETQ. This CDR3 is 12 amino acids long. Trimming shortened V by 4 bases and J by 4 bases, and 8 bases separated the two germline ends. CDR3 protein: CASSPGVETQYF. The CDR3 DNA reads as TGCGCCAGCAGCCCAGGGGTAGAGACCCAGTACTTC.

This chain connects TRBV7-9 to TRBJ1-2, with D uncertain. The CDR3 runs 14 residues. V was cut by 1 base and J by 4 bases, with 10 bases left in between. CDR1 and CDR2 (germline): SEHNR, FQNEAQ (reference sequence). CDR3 sequence reads: CASSLEASTYGYTF. DNA for the CDR3: TGTGCCAGCAGCTTAGAAGCCTCTACCTATGGCTACACCTTC. Full variable domain (outside the CDR3, taken from reference TRBV7-9 and TRBJ1-2): DTGVSQNPRHKITKRGQNVTFRCDPISEHNRLYWYRQTLGQGPEFLTYFQNEAQLEKSRLLSDRFSAERPKGSFSTLEIQRTEQGDSAMYLCASSLEASTYGYTFGSGTRLTVV.